The rows below give T cell receptor beta chains drawn from one sample of a study of CD8+ T cells in alopecia areata. Repertoires were generated with immunoSEQ multiplex PCR, while TCRdb's copy carries only in-frame clones and drops some. The repertoire has 95,000 to 100,000 clones, 60% to 65% of them found once; the top ten carry around 15%. The specimen was CD8+ T cells sorted from blood, collected at week 4, from a patient treated with tofacitinib. The receptor source for this set is a human donor with alopecia areata. The CDR3 runs from the conserved cysteine through the conserved F or W. The size field is filled for only some rows; it gives once, few, many or a size class.

.	TRBV13	TRBJ1-2	CASSLPERDHTTFTF
.	TRBV5-1	TRBJ2-7	CASSYRTTYEQYF
.	TRBV27	TRBJ2-1	CASSFQGADEQFF
.	TRBV27	TRBJ2-7	CASSGVAGNPYEQYF
.	TRBV27	TRBJ2-2	CASSGDTGELFF
few	TRBV29-1	TRBJ2-1	CSVTGTSGSYNEQFF
once	TRBV5-1	TRBJ2-7	CASSLVAGSSYEQYF
.	TRBV6-5	TRBJ1-2	CASSYYEESPPGGYTF
.	TRBV4-1	TRBJ2-7	CASSHISTGLGDEQYF
.	TRBV5-6	TRBJ1-1	CASSLGITFSFMNTEAFF
.	TRBV4-1	TRBJ2-4	CASSQETGGMHIQYF
.	TRBV13	TRBJ2-7	CASSYTLTGGGDEQYF
.	TRBV4-1	TRBJ1-1	CASSQVSGSEAFF
.	TRBV5-6	TRBJ2-5	CASSLAPEEGETQYF
.	TRBV4-1	TRBJ2-7	CASSQGGVSGGSSYEQYF
.	TRBV7-9	TRBJ2-7	CASSLDRDRTYEQYF
.	TRBV6-5	TRBJ2-5	CASSPFSGRQETQYF
few	TRBV7-9	TRBJ1-5	CASSLASGTGGDQPQHF
few	TRBV7-8	TRBJ2-5	CASSRSGGAMETQYF
.	TRBV4-1	TRBJ2-7	CASSQGPVVAGGLNEQYF
.	TRBV10-3	TRBJ1-1	CAISETGDTEAFF
.	TRBV29-1	TRBJ2-5	CSVRSGQETQYF
.	TRBV7-9	TRBJ2-4	CASSLGLDMYF
few	TRBV2	TRBJ2-1	CASSERSDRIYNEQFF
once	TRBV28	TRBJ2-7	CASNPSGTSSYEQYF
.	TRBV27	TRBJ2-7	CASSEGHLYEQYF
.	TRBV4-1	TRBJ2-3	CASSQDPGLAGRVQYF
.	TRBV27	TRBJ1-1	CASSIGRGMNTEAFF
.	TRBV28	TRBJ2-3	CASSFRTSGRIGTDTQYF
.	TRBV30	TRBJ2-1	CAWSASTSGEQFF
.	TRBV7-2	TRBJ2-7	CASSLNLGHYEQYF
.	TRBV9	TRBJ2-7	CASSGGQGGSEQYF
.	TRBV5-1	TRBJ2-2	CASILLLTGELFF
.	TRBV7-8	TRBJ2-7	CASSPTLYSTYEQYF
.	TRBV6-5	TRBJ2-5	CASSLAGVQETQYF
.	TRBV27	TRBJ2-5	CASSLSGGGVETQYF
.	TRBV9	TRBJ2-6	CASSVPDRGFSGANVLTF
few	TRBV2	TRBJ2-3	CASSSHPTSGGTDTQYF
.	TRBV29-1	TRBJ1-3	CSVVLSGNTIYF
.	TRBV7-9	TRBJ1-1	CASSLARGTNTEAFF
.	TRBV5-1	TRBJ2-2	CATRSLLNTGELFF
.	TRBV7-2	TRBJ2-3	CASTLSGSRTDTQYF
few	TRBV5-4	TRBJ2-1	CASSFQGLGNEQFF
few	TRBV9	TRBJ2-7	CASSVAQSSYEQYF
.	TRBV7-2	TRBJ2-7	CASSLTSGNYEQYF
few	TRBV29-1	TRBJ2-7	CSVHGLAGDEQYF
.	TRBV30	TRBJ1-2	CAWESGTYDGYTF
.	TRBV4-1	TRBJ1-6	CASSQGGTGLGSPLHF
.	TRBV27	TRBJ1-1	CASSSGQGTEAFF
.	TRBV11-2	TRBJ2-5	CASSLAGFGETQYF
.	TRBV5-4	TRBJ2-7	CASSLQGAYEQYF
.	TRBV7-8	TRBJ2-1	CASSLPTGSGGDDVSSYNEQFF
.	TRBV29-1	TRBJ2-7	CSALGLAPSSYEQYF
few	TRBV5-1	TRBJ1-1	CASSISEQGSTEAFF
.	TRBV27	TRBJ2-5	CASSLSRIHGTQYF
few	TRBV7-9	TRBJ1-3	CASSLVDGSGNTIYF
few	TRBV5-1	TRBJ2-1	CASSFFSNEQFF